Sequencing of this T cell receptor (beta chain) was carried out in a study of shared clonotypes between healthy human individuals. Between the trimmed V and J ends, which lost 4 bases and 5 bases, there was a span of 23 bases. The CDR3 runs 17 residues. Germline CDR1 reads LNHNV; CDR2 reads YYDKDF (reference sequence). Sequenced by immunoSEQ multiplex PCR; TCRdb stores in-frame clones only, minus some. The table shows around 2,100,000 clones, with approximately 94% occurring only once. Naive CD8 cells were CD45RO-negative, positively selected for CCR7, excluding terminally differentiated effector memory CD45RA+ cells.

The receptor was isolated from a man between 18 and 35 years old in good health. The rearrangement links TRBV15 to TRBJ2-5; D possibly uses TRBD1 or TRBD2 (6 bases each). Sequenced material: naive CD8+ T cells sorted from blood. The CDR3 spells CATSNPSLWGAGETQYF. CDR3 nucleotide sequence: TGTGCCACCAGCAATCCCTCCCTTTGGGGGGCGGGTGAGACCCAGTACTTC.